This T cell receptor beta chain comes out of a study of regulatory T cells in long-lasting Graves disease. General study results and limits: Owing to a sample size that was small, accuracy may have been reduced. Patients with persistent disease shared fewer than 3,500 public clonotypes, outpacing the roughly 970 shared by new patients.

The time point was: persistent/refractory GD, antithyroid drugs over 5 years with positive TRAb. PBMC RNA was the source of the TCR library. Details on this clonotype: Its antigen is as yet unknown.

Libraries of TCR beta came from iRepertoire HTBI primers plus Arm-PCR of CDR3 regions. MiXCR was run by TCRdb on the multiplex PCR reads, yielding one entry per CDR3 protein. The sample records about 290,000 distinct CDR3 sequences, under 25% being singletons. The CDR3 sequence is 17 residues long. CDR1 is SGHDT, CDR2 YYEEEE, per germline. J gave up 5 bases and V 2 bases, and 14 bases lay outside the gene matches. This chain links TRBV5-6 with TRBJ2-7, with 9 bases matching TRBD1. The receptor was derived from a female donor with Graves disease. Here the sequenced sample was peripheral blood mononuclear cells (PBMCs), taken when the disease was refractory, from a patient treated with antithyroid drugs. The CDR3 spells CASSFLGTGPDQDEQYF. The DNA of the CDR3 is TGTGCCAGCAGCTTTCTCGGGACAGGGCCCGATCAGGACGAGCAGTACTTC.